The rows below give T cell receptor beta chains drawn from one sample of a study of blood T cell repertoires in COVID-19. Some clones are missing from TCRdb's copy, which holds only in-frame ones; the method was immunoSEQ multiplex PCR. This sample has about 210,000 clones; about 89% occur once, and the top ten carry under 5.5%. The sequenced material came from peripheral blood. The receptors originated from a woman in her forties with acute or convalescent COVID-19. CDR3s include the opening cysteine and the closing phenylalanine or tryptophan.

V: TRBV29-1
J: TRBJ1-2
CDR3: CSVEGAGDRYTF

V: TRBV10-3
J: TRBJ1-2
CDR3: CAISGTGWDYYGYTF

V: TRBV2
J: TRBJ1-2
CDR3: CASSDGGLGYTF

V: TRBV5-1
J: TRBJ1-3
CDR3: CASSLRQGNSGNTIYF

V: TRBV27
J: TRBJ2-1
CDR3: CASSWRGGSYNEQFF

V: TRBV11-3
J: TRBJ2-1
CDR3: CASSLEEGRWGNEQFF

V: TRBV19
J: TRBJ2-1
CDR3: CASSIGYRDNEQFF

V: TRBV6-6
J: TRBJ1-2
CDR3: CASIPGQGASYGYTF

V: TRBV12-5
J: TRBJ1-1
CDR3: CASGFSRQGFDVGVNTEAFF

V: TRBV6-5
J: TRBJ1-5
CDR3: CASSSRGQGLGQPQHF

V: TRBV19
J: TRBJ1-1
CDR3: CASSMELGLPWAFF

V: TRBV4-1
J: TRBJ1-1
CDR3: CASSQTGTANTEAFF

V: TRBV5-1
J: TRBJ1-1
CDR3: CASSRGNGRTEAFF

V: TRBV19
J: TRBJ2-1
CDR3: CASTYLGSNEQFF

V: TRBV5-5
J: TRBJ1-1
CDR3: CASSLGLTEAFF

V: TRBV7-8
J: TRBJ1-2
CDR3: CASSPGTLKQGYTF

V: TRBV29-1
J: TRBJ1-5
CDR3: CSVGAGGNNQPQHF

V: TRBV7-2
J: TRBJ1-3
CDR3: CASSLYGLGDTIYF

V: TRBV7-6
J: TRBJ1-4
CDR3: CASSLFGGAATNEKLFF

V: TRBV11-2
J: TRBJ1-2
CDR3: CASSLDFRGYDGYTF

V: TRBV20-1
J: TRBJ1-1
CDR3: CSASSVPNTEAFF

V: TRBV24-1
J: TRBJ1-5
CDR3: CATSDRGAGAFQPQHF

V: TRBV19
J: TRBJ2-3
CDR3: CASREHGLAGAGDTQYF

V: TRBV7-2
J: TRBJ2-5
CDR3: CASSPRASGVWGETQYF

V: TRBV11-3
J: TRBJ2-3
CDR3: CASSLELGRGNTQYF

V: TRBV2
J: TRBJ1-1
CDR3: CASSVRAAGASFF

V: TRBV27
J: TRBJ1-1
CDR3: CASSSPGRSMNTEAFF

V: TRBV10-3
J: TRBJ2-1
CDR3: CAISESIAGSYNEQFF

V: TRBV12-3/TRBV12-4
J: TRBJ1-1
CDR3: CVIARGGQAEAFF

V: TRBV4-1
J: TRBJ2-3
CDR3: CASSQAPAGGRGTDTQYF

V: TRBV11-2
J: TRBJ1-2
CDR3: CASSLLSRAGAGGYTF

V: TRBV5-1
J: TRBJ1-4
CDR3: CASSTTGGKTEKLFF

V: TRBV7-3
J: TRBJ1-6
CDR3: CASSYGSLGNSPLHF

V: TRBV27
J: TRBJ1-1
CDR3: CASSREGLSEAFF

V: TRBV19
J: TRBJ1-1
CDR3: CASRIGEGGTEAFF

V: TRBV15
J: TRBJ2-1
CDR3: CATSRERGTDNEQFF

V: TRBV18
J: TRBJ1-6
CDR3: CASSPIEVELGALHF

V: TRBV2
J: TRBJ1-5
CDR3: CASRGGQGLNQPQHF

V: TRBV9
J: TRBJ2-3
CDR3: CASSVGASGGTDTQYF

V: TRBV18
J: TRBJ1-1
CDR3: CASSPTRTGMNTEAFF

V: TRBV3-1/TRBV3-2
J: TRBJ2-1
CDR3: CASSQGIRGGPPPNEQFF

V: TRBV19
J: TRBJ1-6
CDR3: CASSISWGDSPLHF

V: TRBV12-2
J: TRBJ2-3
CDR3: CASRSLAGGNTDTQYF